A selection of T cell receptor beta chains follows, all from one sample in a study of cytomegalovirus exposure and HLA in healthy donors. Only in-frame clones appear in the TCRdb table, and some are missing; sequencing was by immunoSEQ multiplex PCR. The sample contains 85,000 to 95,000 clones, approximately 63% of which appear only once. Sequenced material: PBMCs. These receptors were collected from a woman aged 25 to 39 in good health and CMV-seronegative. Both conserved end residues are part of each CDR3. D genes are given only for firm matches. The size of a clone is reported for some rows only, either as once, few or many, or as a class for expanded clones.

j_gene | v_gene | d_gene | abundance | CDR3nt | CDR3aa
TRBJ2-7 | TRBV11-2 | TRBD1 | NA | TGTGCCAGCAGCCACGGACAGGGCGTTGTGGAGCAGTACTTC | CASSHGQGVVEQYF
TRBJ2-5 | TRBV27 | NA | few | TGTGCCAGCAGTTTTAAAGAGACCCAGTACTTC | CASSFKETQYF
TRBJ2-1 | TRBV7-2 | NA | NA | TGTGCCAGCAGCACCTACGGGGGTAATGAGCAGTTCTTC | CASSTYGGNEQFF
TRBJ2-2 | TRBV7-2 | TRBD2 | NA | TGTGCCAGCAGGGCCGGGACTAGGGACACCGGGGAGCTGTTTTTT | CASRAGTRDTGELFF
TRBJ1-5 | TRBV7-2 | TRBD1 | NA | TGTGCCAGCAGCTTGGACAGGGTCAGGCAGCCCCAGCATTTT | CASSLDRVRQPQHF
TRBJ1-1 | TRBV15 | TRBD1 | NA | TGTGCCACCAGCAGGGGGACAGGAAGAACTGAAGCTTTCTTT | CATSRGTGRTEAFF
TRBJ2-2 | TRBV2 | NA | few | TGTGCCAGCGGCGGCCTTGGAGGAAACACCGGGGAGCTGTTTTTT | CASGGLGGNTGELFF
TRBJ2-3 | TRBV5-4 | NA | NA | TGTGCCAGCAGTCTTGCAGATACGCAGTATTTT | CASSLADTQYF
TRBJ1-2 | TRBV29-1 | NA | NA | TGCAGCGTCGACAGTGGCTACACCTTC | CSVDSGYTF
TRBJ1-4 | TRBV7-8 | TRBD1 | few | TGTGCCAGCAGCTCGACCACAGGGGGGTCTAATGAAAAACTGTTTTTT | CASSSTTGGSNEKLFF
TRBJ2-5 | TRBV5-4 | NA | few | TGTGCCAGCAGCTCGGTGGGAGCCCCTCAGTACTTC | CASSSVGAPQYF
TRBJ1-4 | TRBV5-6 | NA | NA | TGTGCCAGCAGCCGCGGGACCGGTGGTGAAAAACTGTTTTTT | CASSRGTGGEKLFF
TRBJ2-1 | TRBV5-1 | TRBD2 | NA | TGCGCCAGCAGCGTGACTAGCGGGACGCTGGACAATGAGCAGTTCTTC | CASSVTSGTLDNEQFF
TRBJ2-5 | TRBV30 | NA | NA | TGTGCCTGGAGTGTTCAGGGGCCAAGGGAAGAGACCCAGTACTTC | CAWSVQGPREETQYF
TRBJ2-5 | TRBV5-1 | TRBD2 | NA | TGCGCCAGCAGCCGGGGAGGGGAGACCCAGTACTTC | CASSRGGETQYF
TRBJ1-5 | TRBV2 | NA | NA | TGTGCCAGCAGTGCATCGGGGGGCAATCAGCCCCAGCATTTT | CASSASGGNQPQHF
TRBJ2-3 | TRBV5-1 | NA | NA | TGCGCCAGCAGCCAGAACCCTAGCGTGGCAGGGGATACGCAGTATTTT | CASSQNPSVAGDTQYF
TRBJ2-3 | TRBV7-2 | NA | NA | TGTGCCAGCAGCCTAGGGCGGTCTAGCACAGATACGCAGTATTTT | CASSLGRSSTDTQYF
TRBJ1-5 | TRBV6-6 | NA | NA | TGTGCCAGCAGTCCCTCCCTGGGGATGGGCAGGGCCCAGCATTTT | CASSPSLGMGRAQHF
TRBJ2-1 | TRBV25-1 | NA | NA | TGTGCCAGCGAGGGGGGGACTACGTTCTTC | CASEGGTTFF
TRBJ1-2 | TRBV10-2 | TRBD1 | NA | TGCGCCAGCATTAGACAAGGGGGCGACTATGGCTACACCTTC | CASIRQGGDYGYTF
TRBJ2-7 | TRBV4-1 | NA | NA | TGCGCCAGCAGCCAAGTTTTCACGCCGGACGAGCAGTACTTC | CASSQVFTPDEQYF
TRBJ2-7 | TRBV28 | TRBD1 | few | TGTGCCAGCAGAGGCGACAGGGCCCGGCCCTACGAGCAGTACTTC | CASRGDRARPYEQYF
TRBJ2-7 | TRBV2 | TRBD1 | NA | TGTGCCAGCAGTGAACGTTTCGGGACAGGGCTCTACGAGCAGTACTTC | CASSERFGTGLYEQYF
TRBJ2-7 | TRBV5-5 | TRBD2 | once | TGTGCCAGCAGCCCGGGAGGGTTCTCCGAGCAGTACTTC | CASSPGGFSEQYF